These T cell receptor beta chains were read from a single sample in a study of blood T cell repertoires in COVID-19. The data were produced by immunoSEQ multiplex PCR, yet TCRdb's version contains in-frame clones alone and is incomplete. The table records about 320,000 clones, roughly 90% of them present only once. Sequences were obtained from PBMCs or T cells enriched from blood (not recorded which). These receptors were collected from a man aged 55 to 70 who had recovered from COVID-19. CDR3s include the opening cysteine and the closing phenylalanine or tryptophan. Fields, in order: clone size, J gene, V gene, D gene, CDR3 protein, CDR3 DNA. The D gene is left open where the match is weak. Clone size is stated in some rows and not others, as once, few, many or a class when expanded.

-	TRBJ2-5	TRBV5-1	TRBD2	CASSSAETSPQETQYF	TGCGCCAGCAGCTCGGCAGAGACTAGCCCTCAAGAGACCCAGTACTTC
-	TRBJ2-3	TRBV6-5	-	CASRDSTDTQYF	TGTGCCAGCAGGGACTCCACAGATACGCAGTATTTT
-	TRBJ1-2	TRBV7-8	TRBD1	CASSLARTGGAAGYTF	TGTGCCAGCAGCTTAGCCAGGACAGGGGGCGCGGCTGGCTACACCTTC
-	TRBJ1-2	TRBV30	-	CIEGTRGYGYTF	TGTATTGAGGGCACGCGGGGCTATGGCTACACCTTC
-	TRBJ2-1	TRBV7-3	TRBD2	CASSSPSLAGGYNEQFF	TGTGCCAGCAGCTCCCCCTCTCTAGCGGGAGGTTACAATGAGCAGTTCTTC
-	TRBJ2-1	TRBV6-5	TRBD2	CASSYTPGGGNEQFF	TGTGCCAGCAGTTACACCCCGGGCGGGGGTAATGAGCAGTTCTTC
few	TRBJ1-3	TRBV6-5	-	CASSSDRFSGNTIYF	TGTGCCAGCAGTTCCGACAGGTTCTCTGGAAACACCATATATTTT
-	TRBJ1-2	TRBV24-1	TRBD1	CATSDFSGQGGYTF	TGTGCCACCAGTGATTTCTCGGGACAGGGAGGCTACACCTTC
-	TRBJ1-1	TRBV28	-	CASNARGTEAFF	TGTGCCAGCAACGCTAGGGGCACTGAAGCTTTCTTT
-	TRBJ1-2	TRBV2	-	CASSSHQEVNYGYTF	TGTGCCAGCAGTTCCCATCAAGAGGTTAACTATGGCTACACCTTC
-	TRBJ1-4	TRBV6-1	TRBD1	CASSELGTGYEKLFF	TGTGCCAGCAGTGAACTGGGGACAGGCTACGAAAAACTGTTTTTT
-	TRBJ1-6	TRBV5-8	TRBD1	CASSPDRGNSPLHF	TGTGCCAGCAGCCCGGACAGGGGGAATTCACCCCTCCACTTT
-	TRBJ2-1	TRBV5-1	-	CASSLESPRREQFF	TGCGCCAGCAGCTTGGAGTCTCCCCGGCGGGAGCAGTTCTTC
-	TRBJ1-2	TRBV2	TRBD1	CASSEGRGLGGYTF	TGTGCCAGCAGTGAGGGCAGGGGGCTAGGTGGCTACACCTTC
-	TRBJ2-2	TRBV18	-	CASSPLGGFANTGELFF	TGTGCCAGCTCACCACTTGGGGGGTTCGCGAACACCGGGGAGCTGTTTTTT